This entry is about one TCR beta chain. Its cognate antigen is unknown. The sample comes from a study of blood T cells in healthy people across ages. Primers used in a second PCR of about 7 to 12 cycles were a sample-barcoded 5' primer and a J-beta primer mix. Unique molecular identifiers of 12 random nucleotides labeled each cDNA. TCRdb re-analysed the 5' RACE reads in MiXCR, keeping a single row per CDR3 protein. The table has some 1.7 million distinct CDR3 sequences, roughly 30% seen once; the top ten hold 7.7%. The CDR3 loop spans 17 amino acids. Per the germline V gene, CDR1 is SGHKS and CDR2 is YYEKEE (reference sequence). Germline trimming cut 2 bases from V and 5 bases from J; bases unmatched to any gene: 9. Findings of the study overall: There were more naive CD4+ cells and higher diversity in long-lived donors than in aged donors. Per-million-T-cell TCR beta diversity fell roughly linearly with age.

The chain employs TRBV5-5 and TRBJ1-6, with 8 bases identical to TRBD1. Source material: blood. This TCR came from a woman between 25 and 40 years old in good health. CDR3 sequence (DNA): TGTGCCAGCAGCTTTACTCGGACAGGGAAGGATAATTCACCCCTCCACTTT. It specifies CASSFTRTGKDNSPLHF.